The next 21 T cell receptor beta chains were all read from a single sample in a study of shared clonotypes between healthy human individuals. TCRdb's copy holds only in-frame clones and misses some; the assay was immunoSEQ multiplex PCR. This sample has about 1 million clones, with about 76% found just once. The specimen sequenced was memory CD4+ T cells sorted from blood. The subset: CD45RA-negative fraction. These TCRs come from a man between 18 and 29 years old in good health.

The chain recombines TRBV5-4 with TRBJ1-4, with no clear D. Germline CDR1 is SGHNT and CDR2 is YYREEE (reference sequence). The V end lost 3 bases, the J end lost 0 bases, and 15 bases lay between the germline ends. This CDR3 has 17 residues. CDR3 sequence reads: CASSSSLPGATNEKLFF. CDR3 nucleotides: TGTGCCAGCAGCTCGAGCCTTCCCGGTGCAACTAATGAAAAACTGTTTTTT.

This chain uses TRBV6-5 with TRBJ1-1; D not resolved. The germline V gene encodes CDR1 MNHEY and CDR2 SVGAGI. Between the trimmed V and J ends, which lost 5 bases and 1 base, there was a span of 8 bases. The CDR3 covers 13 residues. CDR3 loop: CASSTSGNTEAFF. The CDR3 DNA reads as TGTGCCAGCAGTACTTCCGGGAACACTGAAGCTTTCTTT.

J is TRBJ2-1 and V is TRBV5-4, with 10 positions matching TRBD1. The V segment lost 4 bases and the J segment 5 bases; nucleotides outside the gene matches: 15. The CDR3 runs to 18 residues. Germline lookup yields CDR1 SGHNT and CDR2 YYREEE (reference sequence). The CDR3 bases are TGTGCCAGCAGCACCGCCTTCCTAGGACAGGGGGGACACAATGAGCAGTTCTTC. It encodes CASSTAFLGQGGHNEQFF.

This clone has a single count. In DNA, the CDR3 is TGCGCCAGCAACTCGGCAGGACAGGCCGGGGAGCTGTTTTTT. Translation gives CASNSAGQAGELFF. V gene TRBV5-1 combines with J gene TRBJ2-2; 7 bases fit TRBD1. V gave up 6 bases and J gave up 6 bases; unmatched junction bases: 8. Germline-derived CDR1 and CDR2 are SGHRS and YFSETQ. The CDR3 totals 14 residues. Based on the CDR3 plus reference TRBV5-1 and TRBJ2-2, the full variable domain is KAGVTQTPRYLIKTRGQQVTLSCSPISGHRSVSWYQQTPGQGLQFLFEYFSETQRNKGNFPGRFSGRQFSNSRSEMNVSTLELGDSALYLCASNSAGQAGELFFGEGSRLTVL.

The CDR3 loop is CSVGGTGTYEQYF. The CDR3, as DNA: TGCAGCGTTGGTGGGACAGGGACCTACGAGCAGTACTTC. This chain joins TRBV29-1 and TRBJ2-7; the match to TRBD1 covers 9 bases. Trimming took 4 bases from V and 2 from J; bases not matched to a gene: 3. Germline V CDR1 and CDR2: SQVTM, ANQGSEA. The CDR3 sequence is 13 residues long.

The V and J genes are TRBV6-5 and TRBJ1-1, with D unresolved. Germline V gene lookup returns CDR1 MNHEY and CDR2 SVGAGI. This CDR3 contains 14 residues. V gave up 6 bases and J gave up 1 base, with 12 bases separating them. The CDR3 DNA reads as TGTGCCAGCAGCCCCCGGCGTGGGAACACTGAAGCTTTCTTT. Its protein product is CASSPRRGNTEAFF.

The CDR3 reads CASSTIGWETQYF. The CDR3 nucleotides are TGTGCCAGCTCAACTATAGGCTGGGAGACCCAGTACTTC. The chain is built from TRBV18 and TRBJ2-5; D unresolved. Germline V gene lookup returns CDR1 KGHSH and CDR2 LQKENI. V was clipped by 5 bases and J by 5 bases, with 12 bases between them. The CDR3 loop spans 13 amino acids.

The genes are TRBV19 and TRBJ1-5, with TRBD1 matching over 11 bases. The V gene end was trimmed by 3 bases and the J gene end by 7 bases; junction bases not matched to a gene: 17. From germline, CDR1 is LNHDA and CDR2 SQIVND (reference sequence). The CDR3 extends over 19 amino acids. The CDR3 loop reads CASSILSGQGAQRGQPQHF. The CDR3 nucleotides read TGTGCCAGTAGTATTTTGAGTGGACAGGGGGCGCAACGTGGCCAGCCCCAGCATTTT.

V gene TRBV11-3 combines with J gene TRBJ2-2, with 9 bases fitting TRBD2. The CDR3 is 15 amino acids. V gave up 5 bases and J gave up 4 bases; unmatched junction bases: 5. Germline values: CDR1 SGHNT, CDR2 YENEEA. CDR3 DNA sequence: TGTGCCAGCAGCCGCCTTAGCGGGAGCACCGGGGAGCTGTTTTTT. It yields the protein CASSRLSGSTGELFF.

This clone was seen only a few times. J is TRBJ2-7 and V is TRBV28; TRBD1 is a possible D gene (6 bases). Germline CDR1 and CDR2: MDHEN and SYDVKM. The CDR3 is 13 residues long. Trimming removed 6 bases at V and 4 bases at J, with 13 bases between. CDR3: CASRSTGIYEQYF. In DNA form, the CDR3 reads TGTGCCAGCAGATCCACAGGGATATACGAGCAGTACTTC.

This clone was seen more than once but under ten times. The chain employs TRBV10-3 and TRBJ2-2, with a tentative D call TRBD1 (5 bases). V gave up 4 bases and J gave up 3 bases, with 9 bases separating them. There are 14 residues in the CDR3. Germline loops: CDR1 ENHRY, CDR2 SYGVKD. DNA of the CDR3: TGTGCCATCAGTGGCTTACAGGACACCGGGGAGCTGTTTTTT. As protein: CAISGLQDTGELFF.

For the CDR3, the DNA is TGTGCCAGCAGCCAAATGAGCTGGGGACGGGATATGTACTTC. As protein: CASSQMSWGRDMYF. The chain joins TRBV7-2 to TRBJ2-5; D assignment may be TRBD1 or TRBD2 (5 bases each). Trimming took 5 bases from V and 13 from J, leaving 23 bases between them. Germline CDR1 reads SGHTA; CDR2 reads FQGNSA. The CDR3 is made up of 14 amino acids.

Written as DNA, the CDR3 is TGTGCCACCAGCAGAGATCACCCTACGGCATACGAGCAGTACTTC. Its protein is CATSRDHPTAYEQYF. The J gene is TRBJ2-7, the V gene TRBV15; D is unresolved. The CDR3 is made up of 15 amino acids. V was trimmed by 0 bases and J by 4 bases, leaving 13 bases between them. Germline-derived CDR1 and CDR2 are LNHNV and YYDKDF (reference sequence). The entire variable domain, with the rest obtained from reference TRBV15 and TRBJ2-7, is as follows: DAMVIQNPRYQVTQFGKPVTLSCSQTLNHNVMYWYQQKSSQAPKLLFHYYDKDFNNEADTPDNFQSRRPNTSFCFLDIRSPGLGDTAMYLCATSRDHPTAYEQYFGPGTRLTVT.

V usage is TRBV29-1 and J usage is TRBJ2-5, with 7 bases that match TRBD1. Trimming took 1 base from V and 5 from J; bases not matched to a gene: 7. The CDR3 consists of 14 residues. Germline V gene data show CDR1 as SQVTM and CDR2 as ANQGSEA. The CDR3 sequence: CSVEGRQGVETQYF. CDR3 nucleotide sequence: TGCAGCGTTGAAGGGAGACAGGGAGTGGAGACCCAGTACTTC.

This clone occurred a few times. This chain links TRBV28 with TRBJ1-6; D is unclear. Germline assignment: CDR1 MDHEN and CDR2 SYDVKM. The CDR3 totals 13 residues. V shed 10 bases and J shed 5 bases, with 12 bases lying between them. The CDR3 coding sequence is TGTGCCACTTGTTCGGACCATAATTCACCCCTCCACTTT. Translation: CATCSDHNSPLHF.

This clone has a single count. The genes are TRBV5-8 and TRBJ2-7; D unresolved. V was shortened by 7 bases and J by 2 bases, with 16 bases between the two germline ends. Looked up from germline, CDR1 is SGHTS and CDR2 is YDEGEE. This CDR3 spans 14 amino acids. The CDR3 DNA reads TGTGCCAGCTTACGGCAGGCTGGGACCTACGAGCAGTACTTC. Translated, it gives CASLRQAGTYEQYF.

The chain links TRBV14 to TRBJ2-5; the D gene is possibly TRBD1 (5 bases). This CDR3 has 15 residues. Germline V gene sequence: CDR1 SGHDN, CDR2 FVKESK. V was clipped by 2 bases and J by 5 bases, with 15 bases between them. The CDR3 DNA reads TGTGCCAGCAGCCAAATACAGGACCGGTGGGAGACCCAGTACTTC. This codes for CASSQIQDRWETQYF.

The rearrangement links TRBV5-1 to TRBJ2-5; D gene uncertain. Per germline, CDR1 SGHRS and CDR2 YFSETQ. The germline V and J ends were trimmed by 3 bases and 1 base, with 10 bases remaining between them. This CDR3 is 14 amino acids long. The CDR3 protein is CASSWSGSQETQYF. The DNA for the CDR3 is TGCGCCAGCAGCTGGTCGGGCAGCCAAGAGACCCAGTACTTC.

The chain combines TRBV11-2 with TRBJ2-2; perhaps TRBD2 as D (6 bases). With 1 base removed from V and 6 bases from J, the gap between germline ends came to 12 bases. Germline CDR1 reads SGHAT; CDR2 reads FQNNGV. The CDR3 consists of 15 residues. The CDR3 region has the DNA TGTGCCAGCAGCTTAGGTGGAGGGATTCCCGGGGAGCTGTTTTTT. Translation: CASSLGGGIPGELFF.

CDR3 sequence: CASRGGPPGQPQHF. As DNA, the CDR3 is TGTGCCAGCAGGGGGGGACCGCCGGGACAGCCCCAGCATTTT. V is TRBV2 and J is TRBJ1-5; a weak D match, TRBD1 (5 bases). Germline loops: CDR1 SNHLY, CDR2 FYNNEI. This CDR3 is 14 amino acids long. V was pared by 6 bases and J by 7 bases, with 16 bases between.

The rearrangement uses TRBV7-9 and TRBJ2-5; 7 bases line up with TRBD2. The CDR3 runs 17 residues. With 0 bases clipped from V and 3 bases from J, the junction kept 10 bases outside the gene matches. The germline CDR1 and CDR2 sequences are SEHNR and FQNEAQ (reference sequence). CDR3 protein: CASSLAITAGVEETQYF. In nucleotides, the CDR3 is TGTGCCAGCAGCTTAGCGATCACCGCGGGAGTTGAAGAGACCCAGTACTTC.